This T cell receptor beta chain stems from a study of blood T cell repertoires in COVID-19. Study-level background: Samples representing acute and convalescent COVID-19 were sourced from the United States, Italy and Spain. Sources were T cells, B-cell-depleted T cells, or PBMCs; the material itself was cDNA or gDNA.

Unmatched junction bases numbered 8, after V lost 8 bases and J lost 4 bases. The CDR3 has 14 amino acids. Germline CDR1 reads SNHLY; CDR2 reads FYNNEI. In the original workflow: How many nucleated cells were present was estimated from reference gene primer amplification. Using immunoSEQ multiplex PCR, the repertoire was profiled, and TCRdb retains in-frame clones only, with some absent. The V and J calls and clone size come from that table; D and trimming were worked out from the DNA. The data contain 150,000 or so clones, approximately 82% of them singletons. The receptor was derived from a human donor with acute or convalescent COVID-19. The donor label of this sample is uncertain. V usage is TRBV2 and J usage is TRBJ2-1; 7 positions match TRBD1. The sample consisted of peripheral blood. The CDR3 region is CASAPGTEYNEQFF. CDR3 sequence (DNA): TGTGCCAGCGCCCCCGGGACAGAGTACAATGAGCAGTTCTTC.